The 12 T cell receptor beta chains in this list originate from one sample, sequenced in a study of response to subunit inactivated influenza vaccine. TCRdb independently ran MiXCR on the RT-PCR reads; one entry per CDR3 protein. There are hundreds of thousands of distinct CDR3 sequences in the sample; over 10% occur only once, and about 12% lies in the top ten. The source material was PBMCs from blood, sampled 45 days after vaccination. The receptors originated from a man in his forties or fifties who received an inactivated influenza vaccine.

In its sample, this clonotype was seen many times. The chain couples TRBV6-5 to TRBJ2-7, with D possibly matching TRBD2 (5 bases). The length of the CDR3 is 17 residues. The germline gives CDR1 MNHEY, CDR2 SVGAGI. Trimming removed 0 bases at V and 2 bases at J, with 17 bases between. The CDR3 nucleotides read TGTGCCAGCAGTTACTCCCCAGTGGCGGGCTTTCCCTACGAGCAGTACTTC. Its protein is CASSYSPVAGFPYEQYF.

The CDR3 here is CSASPSVSRRTYNEQFF. The CDR3 DNA sequence: TGCAGTGCTAGTCCAAGCGTGTCTCGGAGAACCTACAATGAGCAGTTCTTC. The chain has TRBV20-1 and TRBJ2-1; D is undetermined. CDR1 is DFQATT, CDR2 SNEGSKA, per germline (reference sequence). Trimming cost V 3 bases and J 2 bases, with 20 bases left between them. The CDR3 sequence is 17 residues long.

The rearrangement uses TRBV14 and TRBJ2-1; 8 bases map to TRBD2. V shed 4 bases and J 7 bases; nucleotides not matched to a gene: 9. This CDR3 has 15 residues. Germline V gene data show CDR1 as SGHDN and CDR2 as FVKESK. The CDR3 sequence: CASSLGLGRLNEQFF. The CDR3 nucleotides read TGTGCCAGCAGCCTGGGACTAGGGAGACTGAATGAGCAGTTCTTC. The full variable domain, rest sourced from reference TRBV14 and TRBJ2-1, is EAGVTQFPSHSVIEKGQTVTLRCDPISGHDNLYWYRRVMGKEIKFLLHFVKESKQDESGMPNNRFLAERTGGTYSTLKVQPAELEDSGVYFCASSLGLGRLNEQFFGPGTRLTVL.

The genes are TRBV4-2 and TRBJ2-2; TRBD1 or TRBD2 may be the D gene (5 bases each). The CDR3 is 15 amino acids. Per germline, CDR1 LGHNA and CDR2 YNFKEQ. V was pared by 2 bases and J by 13 bases, with 20 bases between. As DNA, the CDR3 is TGTGCCAGCAGCCAAACCGACTCAGGGAGTGGGAGGCTGTTTTTT. Translated: CASSQTDSGSGRLFF.

The chain recombines TRBV4-3 with TRBJ2-1; D is undetermined. This CDR3 is 12 amino acids long. Trimming took 0 bases from V and 9 from J, leaving 6 bases between them. CDR1 and CDR2 from the germline V gene are LGHNA and YSLEER. The CDR3 nucleotides are TGCGCCAGCAGCCAAGATTGGAGTGAGCAGTTCTTC. Its protein product is CASSQDWSEQFF.

Only a few counts were recorded for this clonotype. The chain recombines TRBV5-1 with TRBJ1-4; possible D gene TRBD1, 5 bases. The length of the CDR3 is 11 residues. Germline V gene lookup returns CDR1 SGHRS and CDR2 YFSETQ. Deletions cut 5 bases from V and 7 bases from J, with 6 bases between. The CDR3 coding sequence is TGCGCCAGCAGGGGGGGTGAAAAACTGTTTTTT. Protein: CASRGGEKLFF.

This chain links TRBV19 with TRBJ2-7, with TRBD2 matching 11 bases. This CDR3 comprises 14 residues. V shed 5 bases, J shed 4 bases, and the junction held 4 bases outside the gene matches. Germline V CDR1 and CDR2: LNHDA, SQIVND (reference sequence). CDR3 sequence (DNA): TGTGCCAGTAGTGTACTAGCGGGAGTTTACGAGCAGTACTTC. Amino acids: CASSVLAGVYEQYF.

This rearrangement joins TRBV2 to TRBJ1-1; 9 bases agree with TRBD1. The V gene's germline CDR1 is SNHLY and CDR2 FYNNEI. The ends lost 6 bases at V and 3 bases at J; junction bases unmatched: 2. The CDR3 has 13 amino acids. The CDR3 protein is CASRRQGDTEAFF. The CDR3 DNA follows: TGTGCCAGCAGACGACAGGGGGACACTGAAGCTTTCTTT.

In its sample, this clonotype was seen a few times. The chain employs TRBV6-1 and TRBJ2-1; 10 bases line up with TRBD2. V was pared by 6 bases and J by 5 bases, with 13 bases of the junction left unmatched. The CDR3 contains 17 residues. The germline CDR1 and CDR2 sequences are MNHNS and SASEGT. For the CDR3, the DNA is TGTGCCAGCAGGCCAAGACTAGCGGGTCTTTCTGACAATGAGCAGTTCTTC. As protein: CASRPRLAGLSDNEQFF.

The chain is built from TRBV6-2 or TRBV6-3 and TRBJ2-1, with 9 nucleotides matching TRBD1. The CDR3 totals 14 residues. Germline V gene sequence: CDR1 MNHEY, CDR2 SVGEGT. V lost 3 bases, J lost 4 bases, and 1 base stayed unmatched. CDR3 bases: TGTGCCAGCAGTTATGGACAGGGGTACAATGAGCAGTTCTTC. Its translation: CASSYGQGYNEQFF.

Only a few counts were recorded for this clonotype. This sequence joins TRBV12-3 or TRBV12-4 and TRBJ1-6, with 7 bases lining up with TRBD1. The trim removed 6 bases at V and 7 bases at J, leaving 6 bases unmatched. CDR3 length: 14 residues. CDR3 DNA: TGTGCCAGCAGGGGACAGATCGGAAATTCACCCCTCCACTTT. This gives the protein CASRGQIGNSPLHF.

This clonotype was picked up a small number of times. The rearrangement links TRBV5-5 to TRBJ2-7; either TRBD1 or TRBD2 may fit D (5 bases each). The CDR3 consists of 16 residues. Germline CDR1 is SGHKS and CDR2 is YYEKEE (reference sequence). The V gene lost 0 bases and the J gene lost 4 bases, with 17 bases spanning the gap. This CDR3 reads CASSLAVGGSLYEQYF. In nucleotides, the CDR3 is TGTGCCAGCAGCTTGGCCGTTGGGGGTAGCCTTTACGAGCAGTACTTC.